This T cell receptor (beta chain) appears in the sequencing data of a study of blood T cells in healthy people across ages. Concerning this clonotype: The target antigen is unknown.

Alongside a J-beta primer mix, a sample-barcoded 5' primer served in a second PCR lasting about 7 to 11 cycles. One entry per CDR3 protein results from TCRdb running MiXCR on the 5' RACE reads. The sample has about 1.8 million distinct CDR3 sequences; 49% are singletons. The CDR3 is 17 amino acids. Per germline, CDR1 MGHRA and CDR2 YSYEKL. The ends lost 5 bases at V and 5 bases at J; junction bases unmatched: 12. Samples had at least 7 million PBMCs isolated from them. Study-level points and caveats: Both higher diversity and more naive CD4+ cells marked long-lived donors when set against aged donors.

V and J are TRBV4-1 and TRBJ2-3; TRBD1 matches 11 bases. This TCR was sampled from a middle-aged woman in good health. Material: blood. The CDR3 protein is CASSSAPGQGVGDTQYF. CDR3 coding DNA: TGCGCCAGCAGCTCCGCCCCGGGACAGGGGGTCGGAGATACGCAGTATTTT.